The next 9 T cell receptor beta chains were all read from a single sample in a study of T cell changes during pregnancy in multiple sclerosis. Measured with immunoSEQ multiplex PCR; TCRdb has only the in-frame clones, and not every one. The sample records roughly 12,000 clones, approximately 90% being singletons. The specimen comprised CD8+ T cells from peripheral blood mononuclear cells, sampled in the second trimester of pregnancy. All receptors come from a female donor in good health, enrolled as a control in a pregnancy study.

The chain employs TRBV15 and TRBJ1-5, with D uncertain. Germline V gene data show CDR1 as LNHNV and CDR2 as YYDKDF (reference sequence). Trimming shortened V by 0 bases and J by 7 bases, and 7 bases separated the two germline ends. The CDR3 loop spans 13 amino acids. CDR3 DNA: TGTGCCACCAGCAGAGATGAGGGACAGCCCCAGCATTTT. This encodes CATSRDEGQPQHF.

The sample holds one count of this clone. This rearrangement joins TRBV11-2 to TRBJ2-7; D not certain. The CDR3 has 13 residues. Between the trimmed V and J ends, which lost 5 bases and 3 bases, there was a span of 11 bases. CDR1 is SGHAT, CDR2 FQNNGV, per germline. The DNA of the CDR3 is TGTGCCAGCAGCCCCATAGTAGACTACGAGCAGTACTTC. Translated: CASSPIVDYEQYF.

The rearrangement joins TRBV4-2 to TRBJ2-1; D is uncertain. V dropped 0 bases and J dropped 13 bases, with 13 bases sitting between them. This CDR3 comprises 13 residues. The germline V gene encodes CDR1 LGHNA and CDR2 YNFKEQ. Here the CDR3 reads CASSQEGDSTQFF. CDR3 nucleotides: TGTGCCAGCAGCCAAGAAGGAGACTCGACTCAGTTCTTC.

This clone was seen just once. This chain uses TRBV25-1 with TRBJ1-4; TRBD1 is a possible D gene (6 bases). The V gene lost 3 bases and the J gene lost 15 bases, with 20 bases spanning the gap. This CDR3 has 14 amino acids. The germline CDR1 and CDR2 sequences are MGHDK and SYGVNS. The CDR3 region is CASSDAIGGEGVFF. The CDR3 DNA follows: TGTGCCAGCAGTGACGCCATTGGCGGGGAGGGGGTGTTTTTT.

V and J are TRBV7-8 and TRBJ2-7; 9 positions agree with TRBD2. This CDR3 has 15 amino acids. The germline gives CDR1 SGHVS, CDR2 FQNEAQ. V was clipped by 2 bases and J by 3 bases; unmatched bases: 5. CDR3 protein: CASSLRLADNYEQYF. DNA for the CDR3: TGTGCCAGCAGCTTAAGACTAGCGGATAACTACGAGCAGTACTTC.

The genes are TRBV7-9 and TRBJ2-1, with TRBD2 matching 13 bases. V was clipped by 5 bases and J by 8 bases; unmatched bases: 6. Germline V gene lookup returns CDR1 SEHNR and CDR2 FQNEAQ (reference sequence). The CDR3 consists of 15 residues. The DNA of the CDR3 is TGTGCCAGCAGCATAACTAGCGGGGGGGCGGATGAGCAGTTCTTC. Translated: CASSITSGGADEQFF.

This chain links TRBV5-1 with TRBJ2-7; possible D gene TRBD1, 6 bases. This CDR3 has 16 amino acids. Trimming shortened V by 1 base and J by 1 base, and 15 bases separated the two germline ends. Germline CDR1 SGHRS, CDR2 YFSETQ. For the CDR3, the DNA is TGCGCCAGCAGCTTGCCTCCGGACAGTCTTTCCTACGAGCAGTACTTC. Residues: CASSLPPDSLSYEQYF.

The chain carries TRBV27 and TRBJ2-4; tentative D call: TRBD2 (6 bases). The CDR3 is 14 residues long. Germline loops: CDR1 MNHEY, CDR2 SMNVEV (reference sequence). Trimming pared 6 bases from V and 8 bases from J, leaving 17 bases between. The CDR3: CASRDLRGTDIQYF. The CDR3 DNA reads TGTGCCAGCAGGGATTTACGGGGGACGGACATTCAGTACTTC.

The J gene is TRBJ1-1, the V gene TRBV7-9; D is uncertain. Germline V gene sequence: CDR1 SEHNR, CDR2 FQNEAQ (reference sequence). Trimming stripped 4 bases from V and 6 bases from J, with 12 bases between. The CDR3 loop spans 13 amino acids. DNA of the CDR3: TGTGCCAGCAGCTCACTAGGTTGGCCTGAAGCTTTCTTT. Protein: CASSSLGWPEAFF.